This TCR beta chain is from a study of shared clonotypes between healthy human individuals. CD45RO-negative, CCR7-selected cells formed the naive CD8 fraction, which excluded terminally differentiated effector memory CD45RA+ cells. V dropped 8 bases and J dropped 8 bases, with 18 bases sitting between them. Looked up from germline, CDR1 is LGHNA and CDR2 is YSLEER. The CDR3 extends over 14 amino acids. The study's findings and limits: Clonotypes which were not shared had lower generation probabilities than clonotypes that all four donors shared.

Over several immunoSEQ plates, each subset's genomic DNA was distributed in even portions. On sorted subsets, replicate PCRs used 200 ng DNA, or approximately 33,000 T cell genomes. Assay used: immunoSEQ multiplex PCR; TCRdb lists only in-frame clones, some missing. The sample records some 2.1 million clones, around 95% being singletons. On this clone itself: Its specificity is not known.

The chain carries TRBV4-3 and TRBJ1-4; D is uncertain. This TCR came from a man aged 18 to 29 in good health. Some clones in this sample may be carry-over from other donors' samples. Input material: naive CD8+ T cells from PBMCs. Here the CDR3 DNA reads TGCGCCAGCGCCGAGGGCCTATTAGACGAAAAACTGTTTTTT. It yields the protein CASAEGLLDEKLFF.